This T cell receptor (beta chain) was identified during a study of cytomegalovirus exposure and HLA in healthy donors. The table came from immunoSEQ multiplex PCR; TCRdb's copy has only in-frame clones and leaves some out. Among tens of thousands of clones listed, about 90% were seen once. As for this clone: Its matching antigen is unknown.

Germline V lookup: CDR1 SGHDT, CDR2 YYEEEE. The V and J ends lost 3 bases and 7 bases, in that order; junction bases with no gene match: 4. CDR3 length: 13 amino acids. Findings and caveats of the study: Most TCR sequences were seen very rarely across donors, but some public TCRs occurred in many. Cytomegalovirus status was reportedly diagnosed by the classifier with high sensitivity and specificity. As confirmed in vitro, a few CMV-associated chains were specific for CMV antigens. Cytomegalovirus association was assigned to more than 150 TCR beta chains.

The V call is TRBV5-6, the J call TRBJ2-1; 7 nucleotides align to TRBD1. Sequencing was performed on PBMCs. This sequence was found in a woman under 30 in good health and CMV-seronegative. The CDR3 spells CASSSTGFNEQFF. The DNA for the CDR3 is TGTGCCAGCAGCTCGACAGGGTTTAATGAGCAGTTCTTC. The whole variable domain, remainder taken from reference TRBV5-6 and TRBJ2-1, is DAGVTQSPTHLIKTRGQQVTLRCSPKSGHDTVSWYQQALGQGPQFIFQYYEEEERQRGNFPDRFSGHQFPNYSSELNVNALLLGDSALYLCASSSTGFNEQFFGPGTRLTVL.